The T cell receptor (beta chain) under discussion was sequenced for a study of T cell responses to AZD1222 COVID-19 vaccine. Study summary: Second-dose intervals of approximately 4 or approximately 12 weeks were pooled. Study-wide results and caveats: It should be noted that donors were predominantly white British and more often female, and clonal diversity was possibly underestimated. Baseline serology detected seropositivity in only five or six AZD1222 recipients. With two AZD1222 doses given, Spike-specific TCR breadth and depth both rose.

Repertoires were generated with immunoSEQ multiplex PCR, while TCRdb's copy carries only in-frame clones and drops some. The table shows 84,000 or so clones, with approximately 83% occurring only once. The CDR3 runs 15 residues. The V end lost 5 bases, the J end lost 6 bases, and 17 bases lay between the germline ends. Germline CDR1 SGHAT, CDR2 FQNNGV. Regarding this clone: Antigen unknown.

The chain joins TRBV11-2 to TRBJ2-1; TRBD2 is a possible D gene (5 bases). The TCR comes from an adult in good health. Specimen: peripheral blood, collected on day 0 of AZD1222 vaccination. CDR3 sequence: CASSTRGPSSNEQFF. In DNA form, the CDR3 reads TGTGCCAGCAGCACCCGGGGTCCTTCAAGCAATGAGCAGTTCTTC.